These 32 T cell receptor beta chains share one sample of origin, sequenced in a study of blood T cell repertoires in COVID-19. Clones were read by immunoSEQ multiplex PCR, and TCRdb kept only the in-frame ones, dropping some. The sample includes 150,000 to 200,000 clones, approximately 74% of them seen just once. Sequenced material: peripheral blood. The receptors originated from a woman of 80 years or more with acute or convalescent COVID-19.

The chain links TRBV5-4 to TRBJ1-2; weak D call: TRBD1 (5 bases). The CDR3 has 14 residues. V gave up 1 base and J gave up 7 bases, with 14 bases separating them. Germline V lookup: CDR1 SGHNT, CDR2 YYREEE (reference sequence). The CDR3 protein is CASSLYATGGGYTF. CDR3 bases: TGTGCCAGCAGCTTGTACGCCACGGGGGGTGGCTACACCTTC.

The CDR3 DNA follows: TGTGCCAGTAGTCCGCTGTCTAGCGTCCGCGTCCAGTTCTTC. As protein: CASSPLSSVRVQFF. The rearrangement links TRBV19 to TRBJ2-1; TRBD2 might be the D (6 bases). Trimming shortened V by 5 bases and J by 13 bases, and 21 bases separated the two germline ends. CDR1 LNHDA and CDR2 SQIVND come from the germline V gene (reference sequence). This CDR3 has 14 amino acids.

The genes are TRBV10-3 and TRBJ2-5; D uncertain. The ends were cut back, 0 bases at V and 4 bases at J, with 9 bases in the middle. CDR3 length: 14 residues. Germline V gene sequence: CDR1 ENHRY, CDR2 SYGVKD. CDR3 coding DNA: TGTGCCATCAGTGAGTCTGGTATCGGAGAGACCCAGTACTTC. It specifies CAISESGIGETQYF.

This sequence joins TRBV30 and TRBJ2-7, with 9 bases lining up with TRBD1. The CDR3 consists of 15 residues. Germline V lookup: CDR1 GTSNPN, CDR2 SVGIG (reference sequence). The trim removed 3 bases at V and 3 bases at J, leaving 9 bases unmatched. CDR3 protein: CAWRRAGTGLYEQYF. CDR3 coding DNA: TGTGCCTGGAGACGCGCCGGGACAGGGCTCTACGAGCAGTACTTC.

This clone appeared a few times. The chain is built from TRBV10-3 and TRBJ1-1; weak D call: TRBD1 (6 bases). Germline lookup yields CDR1 ENHRY and CDR2 SYGVKD. The CDR3 extends over 16 amino acids. V was cut by 10 bases and J by 0 bases, with 21 bases left in between. The CDR3 loop reads CATQGGVGGMNTEAFF. The CDR3 DNA sequence: TGTGCCACCCAAGGAGGAGTTGGGGGCATGAACACTGAAGCTTTCTTT.

The chain carries TRBV11-3 and TRBJ2-7; a weak D match, TRBD2 (6 bases). Trimming took off 1 base at V and 4 bases at J, with 11 bases between the two ends. This CDR3 has 14 amino acids. Germline V lookup: CDR1 SGHNT, CDR2 YENEEA. As DNA, the CDR3 is TGTGCCAGCAGCTTAGGCGCGGGGCATTACGAGCAGTACTTC. Protein product: CASSLGAGHYEQYF.

This clone was recorded only once. J is TRBJ2-3 and V is TRBV27, with TRBD2 identical over 9 bases. Germline-derived CDR1 and CDR2 are MNHEY and SMNVEV (reference sequence). The CDR3 totals 16 residues. J was trimmed by 4 bases and V by 5 bases; bases with no gene match: 10. DNA of the CDR3: TGTGCCAGCAGTCGATCAAGCGGGAGGAGGGCAGATACGCAGTATTTT. This gives the protein CASSRSSGRRADTQYF.

The chain employs TRBV7-9 and TRBJ2-7; weak D call: TRBD1 (6 bases). This CDR3 comprises 14 residues. Germline CDR1 and CDR2: SEHNR and FQNEAQ (reference sequence). The V end was cut by 4 bases, the J end by 2 bases, with 12 bases between. The CDR3 DNA is TGTGCCAGCAGCTCCAGAGGGGGAACCTACGAGCAGTACTTC. As protein: CASSSRGGTYEQYF.

The genes are TRBV19 and TRBJ2-2, with a weak D call TRBD1 (6 bases). The CDR3 has 14 residues. V lost 7 bases, J lost 0 bases, and 9 bases lay in between. Germline loops: CDR1 LNHDA, CDR2 SQIVND (reference sequence). The CDR3 nucleotides are TGTGCCAGTAAAAACAGGGCGAACACCGGGGAGCTGTTTTTT. This translates into CASKNRANTGELFF.

The chain recombines TRBV4-1 with TRBJ1-5; D is unclear. The length of the CDR3 is 16 residues. Germline values: CDR1 MGHRA, CDR2 YSYEKL. Trimming took off 4 bases at V and 4 bases at J, with 17 bases between the two ends. In DNA, the CDR3 is TGCGCCAGCAGCCGAGGTAATCGGGGTGATAATCAGCCCCAGCATTTT. Translating it yields CASSRGNRGDNQPQHF.

The V gene is TRBV7-6, the J gene TRBJ2-7; 9 bases map to TRBD2. Unmatched junction bases numbered 17, after V lost 4 bases and J lost 1 base. Germline V gene lookup returns CDR1 SGHVS and CDR2 FNYEAQ. There are 19 residues in the CDR3. CDR3 in amino acids: CASSYQSAGGLNKSYEQYF. CDR3 in DNA: TGTGCCAGCAGCTACCAATCCGCGGGAGGGCTGAATAAGTCCTACGAGCAGTACTTC. Combining the CDR3 with reference TRBV7-6 and TRBJ2-7 gives the whole variable domain GAGVSQSPRYKVTKRGQDVALRCDPISGHVSLYWYRQALGQGPEFLTYFNYEAQQDKSGLPNDRFSAERPEGSISTLTIQRTEQRDSAMYRCASSYQSAGGLNKSYEQYFGPGTRLTVT.

This clone was counted only a few times. This chain connects TRBV19 to TRBJ1-5, with D maybe TRBD1 (6 bases). The CDR3 covers 18 residues. Trimming pared 2 bases from V and 4 bases from J, leaving 21 bases between. The germline V gene encodes CDR1 LNHDA and CDR2 SQIVND (reference sequence). The chain's CDR3 is CASSIIGRTGNLNQPQHF. The CDR3 DNA is TGTGCCAGTAGTATAATTGGGCGTACAGGGAATCTAAATCAGCCCCAGCATTTT. Full variable domain (outside the CDR3, taken from reference TRBV19 and TRBJ1-5): DGGITQSPKYLFRKEGQNVTLSCEQNLNHDAMYWYRQDPGQGLRLIYYSQIVNDFQKGDIAEGYSVSREKKESFPLTVTSAQKNPTAFYLCASSIIGRTGNLNQPQHFGDGTRLSIL.

V gene TRBV18 combines with J gene TRBJ2-3, with a tentative D call TRBD2 (5 bases). The CDR3 runs 16 residues. CDR1 is KGHSH, CDR2 LQKENI, per germline. The V end was cut by 2 bases, the J end by 2 bases, with 14 bases between. Here the CDR3 reads CASSPSGTRPTDTQYF. CDR3 sequence (DNA): TGTGCCAGCTCACCATCGGGAACTCGTCCCACAGATACGCAGTATTTT.

Comments on this clone: One end of the junction fails to match germline, which may point to a read error. The chain combines TRBV28 with TRBJ1-5, with a tentative D call TRBD1 (5 bases). The length of the CDR3 is 15 residues. Germline V gene lookup returns CDR1 MDHEN and CDR2 SYDVKM. CDR3 coding DNA: TGTGTCAGCAGTTTATCAGTGGGGGGGGATCAGCCCCAGCATTTT. It yields the protein CVSSLSVGGDQPQHF.

The chain has TRBV28 and TRBJ2-2, with TRBD2 as a possible D gene (6 bases). V dropped 10 bases and J dropped 7 bases, with 19 bases sitting between them. There are 14 residues in the CDR3. Germline-derived CDR1 and CDR2 are MDHEN and SYDVKM. CDR3 bases: TGTGCCACCATTACACGGGGGTTGAGCGGGGAGCTGTTTTTT. Translating gives CATITRGLSGELFF.

This clone was counted once. The rearrangement links TRBV14 to TRBJ2-3; D remains unclear. Trimming cost V 4 bases and J 5 bases, with 10 bases left between them. The CDR3 extends over 13 amino acids. Looked up from germline, CDR1 is SGHDN and CDR2 is FVKESK. The CDR3 protein is CASSPRARDTQYF. In nucleotides, the CDR3 is TGTGCCAGCAGCCCCCGTGCGCGAGATACGCAGTATTTT.

This chain connects TRBV7-6 to TRBJ2-3; TRBD2 matches 13 bases. Trimming at V came to 3 bases and at J to 0 bases, leaving 12 bases not matched to a gene. Germline V gene data show CDR1 as SGHVS and CDR2 as FNYEAQ. The CDR3 is 20 residues long. CDR3 bases: TGTGCCAGCAGCTTGCCCTTATCCGGGACTAGCGGGAAGAGCACAGATACGCAGTATTTT. Residues: CASSLPLSGTSGKSTDTQYF. The variable domain in full, with the rest retrieved from reference TRBV7-6 and TRBJ2-3, is GAGVSQSPRYKVTKRGQDVALRCDPISGHVSLYWYRQALGQGPEFLTYFNYEAQQDKSGLPNDRFSAERPEGSISTLTIQRTEQRDSAMYRCASSLPLSGTSGKSTDTQYFGPGTRLTVL.

This CDR3 reads CASWGRANQETQYF. Here the CDR3 DNA reads TGTGCCAGCTGGGGCAGGGCAAACCAAGAGACCCAGTACTTC. The gene calls are TRBV2 and TRBJ2-5, with TRBD1 as a possible D gene (5 bases). The germline CDR1 and CDR2 sequences are SNHLY and FYNNEI. The V end was cut by 8 bases, the J end by 0 bases, with 13 bases between. This CDR3 is 14 amino acids long.

This sequence joins TRBV3-1 (or the pseudogene TRBV3-2) and TRBJ2-7; unclear D gene. CDR3 length: 11 amino acids. Germline CDR1 LGHDT, CDR2 YNNKEL (reference sequence). V lost 4 bases and J 3 bases, leaving 4 bases between the germline ends. CDR3 DNA sequence: TGTGCCAGCAGCCTTAACTACGAGCAGTACTTC. Its translation is CASSLNYEQYF.

The V and J genes are TRBV30 and TRBJ1-1; 11 bases fit TRBD1. V was clipped by 5 bases and J by 7 bases; unmatched bases: 9. CDR1 and CDR2 from the germline V gene are GTSNPN and SVGIG (reference sequence). This CDR3 is 14 amino acids long. CDR3 amino acids: CAWDPGQGGVEAFF. As DNA, the CDR3 is TGTGCCTGGGACCCGGGACAGGGGGGAGTTGAAGCTTTCTTT. The complete variable domain, with remaining parts taken from reference TRBV30 and TRBJ1-1, reads SQTIHQWPATLVQPVGSPLSLECTVEGTSNPNLYWYRQAAGRGLQLLFYSVGIGQISSEVPQNLSASRPQDRQFILSSKKLLLSDSGFYLCAWDPGQGGVEAFFGQGTRLTVV.

The chain joins TRBV19 to TRBJ1-2; no reliable D call. Trimming cost V 3 bases and J 4 bases, with 15 bases left between them. Germline V lookup: CDR1 LNHDA, CDR2 SQIVND (reference sequence). This CDR3 is 15 amino acids long. The CDR3 DNA sequence: TGTGCCAGTAGTATCGCAGACTTCAGCATCTATGGCTACACCTTC. Its protein product is CASSIADFSIYGYTF.

The chain has TRBV5-5 and TRBJ2-3; 13 bases are shared with TRBD2. Looked up from germline, CDR1 is SGHKS and CDR2 is YYEKEE (reference sequence). The CDR3 contains 17 residues. V gave up 0 bases and J gave up 4 bases; unmatched junction bases: 5. This CDR3 reads CASSLGLAGGGADTQYF. DNA for the CDR3: TGTGCCAGCAGCTTGGGACTAGCGGGAGGAGGAGCAGATACGCAGTATTTT.

The rearrangement links TRBV19 to TRBJ2-3; 7 nucleotides agree with TRBD1. CDR3 length: 15 residues. Per the germline V gene, CDR1 is LNHDA and CDR2 is SQIVND (reference sequence). Trimming took 8 bases from V and 2 from J; bases not matched to a gene: 10. The CDR3: CASRAGDRNTDTQYF. As DNA, the CDR3 is TGTGCCAGTCGGGCAGGGGACAGAAACACAGATACGCAGTATTTT.

This clone was recorded a few times. V gene TRBV11-2 combines with J gene TRBJ2-1; tentative D call: TRBD2 (5 bases). Germline lookup yields CDR1 SGHAT and CDR2 FQNNGV. The CDR3 consists of 15 residues. Between the trimmed V and J ends, which lost 5 bases and 2 bases, there was a span of 13 bases. The CDR3 region has the DNA TGTGCCAGCAGCACCCGGACTTCCGCCTACAATGAGCAGTTCTTC. This encodes CASSTRTSAYNEQFF.

In this sample, this clone turned up once. The chain recombines TRBV28 with TRBJ1-2; unclear D gene. V lost 5 bases and J lost 8, with 9 bases in between. In germline, CDR1 is MDHEN, CDR2 SYDVKM. The CDR3 is 11 amino acids. CDR3 bases: TGTGCCAGCAGTGATTACCAGGGCTACACCTTC. Amino acid sequence: CASSDYQGYTF.

The chain links TRBV3-1 (or the pseudogene TRBV3-2) to TRBJ1-3; no firm D call. CDR3 size: 14 residues. The germline V gene encodes CDR1 LGHDT and CDR2 YNNKEL (reference sequence). The germline V and J ends were trimmed by 4 bases and 1 base, with 8 bases remaining between them. CDR3 sequence: CASSPGISGNTIYF. The DNA of the CDR3 is TGTGCCAGCAGCCCCGGTATTTCTGGAAACACCATATATTTT.

To note about this clone: Other DNA sequences in the sample encode the same CDR3. This chain connects TRBV5-1 to TRBJ2-1, with TRBD1 matching 7 bases. Germline V gene data show CDR1 as SGHRS and CDR2 as YFSETQ. The CDR3 is 15 amino acids. Trimming at V came to 3 bases and at J to 3 bases, leaving 6 bases not matched to a gene. CDR3: CASSSLTGNYNEQFF. As DNA, the CDR3 is TGCGCCAGCAGCTCCCTGACAGGGAACTACAATGAGCAGTTCTTC.

This rearrangement joins TRBV3-1 (or the pseudogene TRBV3-2) to TRBJ1-5, with D tentatively TRBD1 (5 bases). There are 14 residues in the CDR3. Germline loops: CDR1 LGHDT, CDR2 YNNKEL (reference sequence). Trimming cost V 5 bases and J 0 bases, with 8 bases left between them. CDR3 DNA: TGTGCCAGCAGCGACAGAAATAGCAATCAGCCCCAGCATTTT. Translating gives CASSDRNSNQPQHF.

The chain uses TRBV5-4 and TRBJ2-2; 14 bases match TRBD2. The CDR3 sequence is 16 residues long. The V gene's germline CDR1 is SGHNT and CDR2 YYREEE (reference sequence). V was pared by 2 bases and J by 6 bases, with 3 bases of the junction left unmatched. CDR3: CASSFGLAGGAGELFF. CDR3 nucleotide sequence: TGTGCCAGCAGCTTCGGACTAGCGGGAGGCGCCGGGGAGCTGTTTTTT.

This clone was seen a few times. This sequence joins TRBV12-3 or TRBV12-4 and TRBJ1-5; a weak D match, TRBD1 (6 bases). Trimming removed 8 bases from V and 7 bases from J, with 12 bases in between. This CDR3 contains 12 residues. The CDR3 coding sequence is TGTGCCAGCTCCACAGGGCGACAGCCCCAGCATTTT. It codes for CASSTGRQPQHF.

As concerns this clone: The sample carries other DNA sequences with the same CDR3. The chain uses TRBV11-2 and TRBJ1-1; D is undetermined. The germline CDR1 and CDR2 sequences are SGHAT and FQNNGV. Trimming removed 0 bases from V and 5 bases from J, with 7 bases in between. This CDR3 has 13 residues. In DNA form, the CDR3 reads TGTGCCAGCAGCTTAGATCGCGGGACTGAAGCTTTCTTT. As protein: CASSLDRGTEAFF.

The rearrangement uses TRBV5-1 and TRBJ2-1; 11 bases line up with TRBD2. This CDR3 contains 16 residues. Trimming cost V 2 bases and J 5 bases; bases outside gene matches: 6. Per the germline V gene, CDR1 is SGHRS and CDR2 is YFSETQ. The DNA for the CDR3 is TGCGCCAGCAGCTTTACTAGCGGGAGTTCCCACAATGAGCAGTTCTTC. Translation: CASSFTSGSSHNEQFF.